This paragraph covers one TCR beta chain sequence. Individuals drawn from approximately 22 US areas were about 18 to 95 years old. CDR1 LGHNA and CDR2 YNFKEQ come from the germline V gene. CDR3 length: 19 amino acids. J was trimmed by 3 bases and V by 0 bases; bases with no gene match: 9. This record comes from a study of blood T cell repertoires in COVID-19. Study as a whole: Donors in the United States, Italy and Spain gave samples during acute or convalescent COVID-19. Nucleic acid was either cDNA or gDNA, and it came from T cells, B-cell-depleted T cells, or PBMCs.

Original processing notes: The assay estimated nucleated cells by amplifying reference gene primers. Here immunoSEQ multiplex PCR was the method, and the copy in TCRdb shows in-frame clones only, minus some. The V and J calls and clone size were taken over from that table, and D and trimming were inferred from the DNA. The table shows fewer than 250,000 clones, with approximately 83% occurring only once. This sequence originates from a woman aged 35 to 49 with acute COVID-19. The source material was PBMCs or T cells enriched from blood (not recorded which). The chain couples TRBV4-2 to TRBJ2-3; 13 bases map to TRBD2. The CDR3: CASSQELWTSGRSTDTQYF. The CDR3 bases are TGTGCCAGCAGCCAAGAACTTTGGACTAGCGGGAGAAGTACAGATACGCAGTATTTT.